This T cell receptor (beta chain) appears in the sequencing data of a study of cytomegalovirus exposure and HLA in healthy donors. General observations from the study: V segments that were indistinguishable, TRBV6-2 and TRBV6-3 among them, were omitted from analysis.

Germline V gene data show CDR1 as MNHNS and CDR2 as SASEGT. The CDR3 loop spans 15 amino acids. V was clipped by 0 bases and J by 4 bases, with 12 bases between them. Researchers ran the PCR with 60 Vbeta and 13 Jbeta primers. Sequencing used immunoSEQ multiplex PCR; TCRdb keeps in-frame clones, though not all of them. The sample holds over 100,000 clones, about three quarters seen once. At collection, donors were nominally healthy, but unrecorded immune exposures were probable. About this clone: The antigen is not known.

The clonotype comes from a woman aged 40 to 55 in good health and CMV-seropositive. This chain links TRBV6-1 with TRBJ1-2; D remains ambiguous. The sequencing input was PBMCs. DNA of the CDR3: TGTGCCAGCAGTGAAGCTCGGCCAGGAATCTATGGCTACACCTTC. Its translation is CASSEARPGIYGYTF.